This T cell receptor (beta chain) was identified in a study of control samples from healthy donors and cancer patients. Profiling relied on immunoSEQ multiplex PCR, and the TCRdb table lists in-frame clones only, not all of them. The repertoire holds 95,000 to 120,000 clones, just under 85% seen once, with roughly 6.5% in the top ten. Between the trimmed V and J ends, which lost 1 base and 7 bases, there was a span of 13 bases. CDR3 size: 14 residues. Per germline, CDR1 MGHDK and CDR2 SYGVNS. This chain joins TRBV25-1 and TRBJ1-1; the D gene is possibly TRBD1 (5 bases). The TCR sequence derives from a man between 18 and 35 years old in good health. Sequenced sample: blood. The CDR3, as DNA: TGTGCCAGCAGTGAATGGCAGGGTAAGGATGAAGCTTTCTTT. Protein: CASSEWQGKDEAFF.